These T cell receptor beta chains were read from a single sample in a study of vaccination and CD4 T cells after COVID-19. For these receptors, no antigen is known. TCRdb reanalysed the PCR reads using MiXCR and keeps one entry per CDR3 protein. The sample has under 8,000 distinct CDR3 sequences, 45% to 65% seen once. The sample consisted of CD4+ T cells from blood, cultured in vitro. These receptors were obtained from a human donor in good health. Each CDR3 is given without its conserved first and last residue.

>TRBJ1-5|TRBV10-2
ASREQGSGQPQH
>TRBJ2-2|TRBV6-5
ASSYIHITTPRELF
>TRBJ2-1|TRBV7-9
ASSGTSGSTSYNEQF
>TRBJ1-6|TRBV20-1
SARVVGFNSPLH
>TRBJ1-2|TRBV4-1
ASSQDLAYGYT
>TRBJ1-1|TRBV6-2/TRBV6-3
ASSYYSFGGTEAF
>TRBJ1-1|TRBV20-1
SARVTFREGETEAF
>TRBJ1-1|TRBV27
ASTKTGGTEAF
>TRBJ2-2|TRBV27
ASRRTGNTGELF
>TRBJ2-5|TRBV20-1
SARPEIGIIRETQY
>TRBJ2-7|TRBV2
ASGRDPYEQY
>TRBJ1-5|TRBV28
ASSIGSNNQPQH